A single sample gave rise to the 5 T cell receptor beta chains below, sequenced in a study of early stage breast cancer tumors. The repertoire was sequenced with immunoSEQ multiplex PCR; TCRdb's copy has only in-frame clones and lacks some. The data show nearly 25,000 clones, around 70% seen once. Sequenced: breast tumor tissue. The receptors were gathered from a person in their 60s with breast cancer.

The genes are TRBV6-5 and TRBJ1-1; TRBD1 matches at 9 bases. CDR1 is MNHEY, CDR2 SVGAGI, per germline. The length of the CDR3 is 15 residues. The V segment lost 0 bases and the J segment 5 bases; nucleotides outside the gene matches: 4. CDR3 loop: CASSYSDRGKTEAFF. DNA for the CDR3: TGTGCCAGCAGTTACTCGGACAGGGGAAAGACTGAAGCTTTCTTT.

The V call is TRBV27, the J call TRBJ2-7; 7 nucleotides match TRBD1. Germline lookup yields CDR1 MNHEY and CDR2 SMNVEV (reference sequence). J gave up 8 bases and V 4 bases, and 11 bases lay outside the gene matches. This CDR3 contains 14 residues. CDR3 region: CASSSNRGSVKQYF. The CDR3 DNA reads TGTGCCAGCAGTTCTAACAGGGGAAGTGTGAAGCAGTACTTC.

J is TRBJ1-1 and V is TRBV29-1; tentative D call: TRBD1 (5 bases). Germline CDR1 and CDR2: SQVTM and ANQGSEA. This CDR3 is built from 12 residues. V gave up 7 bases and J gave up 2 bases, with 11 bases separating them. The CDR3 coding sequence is TGCAGCGGTCAGGGAACTAACACTGAAGCTTTCTTT. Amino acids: CSGQGTNTEAFF.

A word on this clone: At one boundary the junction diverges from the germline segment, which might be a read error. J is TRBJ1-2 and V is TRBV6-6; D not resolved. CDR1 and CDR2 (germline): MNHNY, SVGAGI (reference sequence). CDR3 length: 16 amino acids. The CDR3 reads CASTTLEASRKIPDYF. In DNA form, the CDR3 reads TGTGCCAGCACCACCTTAGAGGCGTCTAGGAAGATCCCCGACTACTTC.

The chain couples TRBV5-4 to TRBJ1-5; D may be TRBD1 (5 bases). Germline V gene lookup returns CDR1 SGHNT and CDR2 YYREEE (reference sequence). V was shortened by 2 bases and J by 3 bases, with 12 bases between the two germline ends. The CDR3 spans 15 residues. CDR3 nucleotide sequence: TGTGCCAGCAGCTTCGAGGCAGGGTTCAATCAGCCCCAGCATTTT. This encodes CASSFEAGFNQPQHF.